Reported below is one T cell receptor (beta chain). The sample holds many counts of this clonotype. The target of this receptor is not known. The sample holds no much larger clone one base away, and base qualities are not on file. This specimen comes from a study of neurological immune-mediated disorders (dated by TCRdb to about 2019). With regard to the full study: Peripheral blood TCR-beta repertoires from patients with HTLV-I-associated myelopathy (HAM/TSP), patients with multiple sclerosis, and healthy controls were compared in the study using UMI-based sequencing. Longitudinal samples, technical triplicates and paired sorted CD4+ and CD8+ T-cell subsets, alongside PBMC samples, were included among the roughly 96 TCR-beta libraries. Of the roughly 70 subjects in the cohort, some 15 were HAM/TSP patients, approximately 34 were multiple sclerosis patients, and approximately 20 were healthy controls.

General findings and caveats noted by the study authors: TCR clonal expansion was highest in HAM/TSP patients and lowest in MS patients, with MS patients falling below even healthy controls. Across subjects, expanded clones never shared an identical CDR3 amino acid sequence, which suggests that the TCR-beta repertoires in every group were private.

cDNA was synthesized by template-switch 5'RACE using a primer with a 10-nucleotide random unique molecular identifier that tagged each TCR transcript. Every sequencing run covered 15-18 subjects and yielded more than 170 million TCR-beta sequences. Total RNA was extracted with the RNeasy kit. The KAPA Real-time Library Amplification kit was used to amplify TCR-beta VDJ regions with primers targeting the TCR constant region and the 5'RACE anchor. A first PCR added sample indexes and Illumina adaptors, and a second PCR then raised library yield. After Ampure bead purification, the roughly 650 bp TCR product was size-selected on a 2% E-gel SizeSelection system. Before pooling, libraries had their quality checked on a Bioanalyzer, their concentration measured with Qubit, and their quantity determined with the Kapa Library Quantification kit. Libraries were sequenced paired-end 2 x 150 bp on an Illumina HiSeq 2500. To increase sequence diversity, roughly 24-31% phiX was spiked into each library pool. For the original study's pipeline: Quality-filtered reads were processed with the UMI-based MiGEC pipeline, which removed over 75% of raw TCR sequences during error correction. IMGT germline references were used for aligning VDJ genes, and each clonotype was defined as a unique CDR3 amino acid sequence together with its V-J genes. Clonal expansion, Shannon diversity and CDR3 relatedness were evaluated with VDJtools (CalcPairwiseDistances, ClusterSamples), while phylogenetic trees were built in CLCbio workbench. Clones with at least 8 unique UMIs were defined as expanded, with this threshold being based on coefficient-of-variation modelling across technical triplicates. TCRdb redid the processing of the public reads, applying fastp at Q25 and MiXCR, and retained in-frame beta chains. Each entry merges the rows of one CDR3 protein and shows their most common DNA and genes. TCRdb's processing, not the authors', yielded these V and J calls. In all, the sample holds 31,000 or so distinct CDR3 sequences, and approximately 4.3% of those were seen once. Of the sample, about 21% falls within the top ten clones.

The healthy controls were volunteers from blood banks in Maryland, USA. For the unsorted PBMC libraries, 2 million PBMCs were stored in RNAlater at -80 degrees C until RNA extraction and were used to generate the libraries. Peripheral blood was subjected to Ficoll-Hypaque density gradient centrifugation to isolate PBMCs, which were then cryopreserved in liquid nitrogen. The V end loses 5 bases and the J end loses 0 bases, and a stretch of 13 bases separates them. CDR1 and CDR2 are read off the germline V gene as SGHTA and FQGNSA. CDR3 length: 15 amino acids, cysteine to phenylalanine. Of all the DNA, just the CDR3 is kept, 45 bases in frame from base 1.

The chain links TRBV7-2 with TRBJ2-5, and possibly TRBD2, on 5 matching bases. The source of this sequence is a man younger than 35 in good health. Sequencing was performed on PBMCs. The nucleotides read TGTGCCAGCAGCGAGGACTTAGGGTACCAAGAGACCCAGTACTTC. This is translated as CASSEDLGYQETQYF.